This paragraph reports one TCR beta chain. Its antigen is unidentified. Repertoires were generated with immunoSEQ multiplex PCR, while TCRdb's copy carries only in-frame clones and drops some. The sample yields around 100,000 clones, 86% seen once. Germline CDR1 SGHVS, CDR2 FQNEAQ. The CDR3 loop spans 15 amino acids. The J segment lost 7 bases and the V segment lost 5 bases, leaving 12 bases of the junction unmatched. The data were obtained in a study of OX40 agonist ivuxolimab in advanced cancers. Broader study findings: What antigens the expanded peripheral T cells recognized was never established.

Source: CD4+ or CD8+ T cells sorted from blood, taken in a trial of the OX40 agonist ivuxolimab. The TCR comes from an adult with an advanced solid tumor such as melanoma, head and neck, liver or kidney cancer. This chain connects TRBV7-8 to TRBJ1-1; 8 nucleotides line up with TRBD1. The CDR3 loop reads CASSKPRGQTIEAFF. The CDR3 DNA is TGTGCCAGCAGCAAACCCAGGGGGCAAACGATTGAAGCTTTCTTT.